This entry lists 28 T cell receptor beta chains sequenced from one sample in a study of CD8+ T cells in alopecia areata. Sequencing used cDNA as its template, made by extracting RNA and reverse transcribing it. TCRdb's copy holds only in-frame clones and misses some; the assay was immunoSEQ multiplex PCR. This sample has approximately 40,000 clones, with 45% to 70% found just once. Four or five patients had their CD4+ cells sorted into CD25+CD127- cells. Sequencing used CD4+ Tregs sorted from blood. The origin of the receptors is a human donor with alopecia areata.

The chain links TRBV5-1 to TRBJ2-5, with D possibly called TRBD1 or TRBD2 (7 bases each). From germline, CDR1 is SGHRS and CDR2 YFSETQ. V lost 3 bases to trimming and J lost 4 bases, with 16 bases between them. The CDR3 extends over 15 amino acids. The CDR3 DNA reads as TGCGCCAGCAGCTACCACAGGGGAGGGGGAGAGACCCAGTACTTC. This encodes CASSYHRGGGETQYF.

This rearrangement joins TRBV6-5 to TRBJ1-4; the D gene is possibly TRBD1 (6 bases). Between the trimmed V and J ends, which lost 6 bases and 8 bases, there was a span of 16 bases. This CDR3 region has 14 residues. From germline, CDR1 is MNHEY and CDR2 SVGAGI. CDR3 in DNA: TGTGCCAGCAGACTAATCGGGGGGGCCGAAAAACTGTTTTTT. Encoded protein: CASRLIGGAEKLFF.

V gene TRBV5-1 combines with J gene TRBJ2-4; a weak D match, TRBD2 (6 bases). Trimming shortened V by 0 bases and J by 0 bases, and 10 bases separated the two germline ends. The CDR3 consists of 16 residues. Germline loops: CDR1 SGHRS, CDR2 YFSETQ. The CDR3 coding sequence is TGCGCCAGCAGCTTGGGCGGGACGGTAGCCAAAAACATTCAGTACTTC. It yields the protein CASSLGGTVAKNIQYF.

CDR3: CASSQDLNEKLFF. Here the CDR3 DNA reads TGCGCCAGCAGCCAAGATCTTAATGAAAAACTGTTTTTT. This chain links TRBV4-3 with TRBJ1-4; D call uncertain. Trimming took 0 bases from V and 4 from J, leaving 3 bases between them. The CDR3 consists of 13 residues. Germline lookup yields CDR1 LGHNA and CDR2 YSLEER.

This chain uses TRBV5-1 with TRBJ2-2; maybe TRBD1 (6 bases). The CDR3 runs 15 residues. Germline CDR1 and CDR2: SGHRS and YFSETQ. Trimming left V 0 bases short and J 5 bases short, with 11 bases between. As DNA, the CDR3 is TGCGCCAGCAGCTTGGTAGGGGGTACGACCGGGGAGCTGTTTTTT. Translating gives CASSLVGGTTGELFF. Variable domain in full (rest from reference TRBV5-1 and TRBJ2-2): KAGVTQTPRYLIKTRGQQVTLSCSPISGHRSVSWYQQTPGQGLQFLFEYFSETQRNKGNFPGRFSGRQFSNSRSEMNVSTLELGDSALYLCASSLVGGTTGELFFGEGSRLTVL.

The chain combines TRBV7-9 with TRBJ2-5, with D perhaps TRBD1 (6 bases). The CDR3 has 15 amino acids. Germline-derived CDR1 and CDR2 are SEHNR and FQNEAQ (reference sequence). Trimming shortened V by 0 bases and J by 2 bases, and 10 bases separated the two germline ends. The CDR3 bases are TGTGCCAGCAGCTTAGCGGTGACAGGACAAGAGACCCAGTACTTC. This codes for CASSLAVTGQETQYF.

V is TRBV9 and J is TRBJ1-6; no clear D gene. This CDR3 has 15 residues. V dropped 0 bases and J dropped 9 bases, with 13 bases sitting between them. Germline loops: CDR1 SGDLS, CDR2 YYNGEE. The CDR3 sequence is CASSVDVGWFSPLHF. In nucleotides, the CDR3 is TGTGCCAGCAGCGTAGACGTAGGGTGGTTTTCACCCCTCCACTTT.

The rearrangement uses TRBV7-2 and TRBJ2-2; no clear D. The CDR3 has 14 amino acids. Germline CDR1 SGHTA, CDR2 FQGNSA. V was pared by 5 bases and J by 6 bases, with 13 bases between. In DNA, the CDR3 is TGTGCCAGCAGCCTTCAAAGAACGGCCGGGGAGCTGTTTTTT. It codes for CASSLQRTAGELFF.

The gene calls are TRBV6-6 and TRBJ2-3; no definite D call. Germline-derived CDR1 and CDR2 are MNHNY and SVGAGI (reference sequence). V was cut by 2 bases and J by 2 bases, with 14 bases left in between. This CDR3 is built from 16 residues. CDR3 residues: CASSYRATAPTDTQYF. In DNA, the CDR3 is TGTGCCAGCAGTTACCGTGCGACCGCGCCCACAGATACGCAGTATTTT.

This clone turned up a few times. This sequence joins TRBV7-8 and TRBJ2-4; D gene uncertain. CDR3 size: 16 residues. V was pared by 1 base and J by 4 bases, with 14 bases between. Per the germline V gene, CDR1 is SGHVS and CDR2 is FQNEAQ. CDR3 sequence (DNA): TGTGCCAGCAGCTTAGTAGGTGATGATATGAAAAACATTCAGTACTTC. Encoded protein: CASSLVGDDMKNIQYF.

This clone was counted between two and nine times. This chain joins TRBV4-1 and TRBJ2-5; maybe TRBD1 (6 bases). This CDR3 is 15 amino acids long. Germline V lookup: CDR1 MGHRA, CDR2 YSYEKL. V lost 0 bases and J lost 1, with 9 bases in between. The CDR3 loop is CASSQEPQGQETQYF. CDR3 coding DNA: TGCGCCAGCAGCCAAGAGCCACAGGGCCAAGAGACCCAGTACTTC.

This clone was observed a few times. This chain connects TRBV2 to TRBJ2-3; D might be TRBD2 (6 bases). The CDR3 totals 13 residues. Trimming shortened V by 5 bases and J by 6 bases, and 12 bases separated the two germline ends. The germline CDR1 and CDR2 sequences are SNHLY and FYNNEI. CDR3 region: CASSTRGRDTQYF. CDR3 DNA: TGTGCCAGCAGTACCCGAGGGAGGGATACGCAGTATTTT.

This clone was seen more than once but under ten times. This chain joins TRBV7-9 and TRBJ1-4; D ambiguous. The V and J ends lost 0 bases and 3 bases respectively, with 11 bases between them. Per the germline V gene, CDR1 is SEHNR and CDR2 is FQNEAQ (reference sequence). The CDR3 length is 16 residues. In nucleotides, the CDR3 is TGTGCCAGCAGCTTAGCTGCAGCCGGAGCTAATGAAAAACTGTTTTTT. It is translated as CASSLAAAGANEKLFF. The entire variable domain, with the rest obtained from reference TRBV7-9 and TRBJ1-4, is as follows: DTGVSQNPRHKITKRGQNVTFRCDPISEHNRLYWYRQTLGQGPEFLTYFQNEAQLEKSRLLSDRFSAERPKGSFSTLEIQRTEQGDSAMYLCASSLAAAGANEKLFFGSGTQLSVL.

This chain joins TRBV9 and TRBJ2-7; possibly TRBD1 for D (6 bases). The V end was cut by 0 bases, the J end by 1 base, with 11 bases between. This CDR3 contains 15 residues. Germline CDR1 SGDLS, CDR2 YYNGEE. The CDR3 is CASSVGQGRSYEQYF. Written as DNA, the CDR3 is TGTGCCAGCAGCGTAGGGCAGGGGCGGTCCTACGAGCAGTACTTC. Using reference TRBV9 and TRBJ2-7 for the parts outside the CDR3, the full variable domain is DSGVTQTPKHLITATGQRVTLRCSPRSGDLSVYWYQQSLDQGLQFLIQYYNGEERAKGNILERFSAQQFPDLHSELNLSSLELGDSALYFCASSVGQGRSYEQYFGPGTRLTVT.

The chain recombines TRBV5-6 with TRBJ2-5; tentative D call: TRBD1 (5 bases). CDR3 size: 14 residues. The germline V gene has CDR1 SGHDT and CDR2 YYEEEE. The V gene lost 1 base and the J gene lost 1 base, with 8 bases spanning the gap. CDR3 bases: TGTGCCAGCAGCTTGTCACAGGTCCAAGAGACCCAGTACTTC. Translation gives CASSLSQVQETQYF.

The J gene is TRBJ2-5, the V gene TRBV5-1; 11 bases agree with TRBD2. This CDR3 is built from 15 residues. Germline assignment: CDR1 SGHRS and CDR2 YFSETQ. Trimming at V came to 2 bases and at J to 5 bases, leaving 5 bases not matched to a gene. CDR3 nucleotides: TGCGCCAGCAGCTTACCGACTAGCGGGGCGGAGACCCAGTACTTC. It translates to CASSLPTSGAETQYF.

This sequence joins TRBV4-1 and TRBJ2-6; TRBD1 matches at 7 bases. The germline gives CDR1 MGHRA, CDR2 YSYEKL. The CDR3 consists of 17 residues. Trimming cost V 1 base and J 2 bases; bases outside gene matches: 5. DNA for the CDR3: TGCGCCAGCAGCCAAGGCTTAGGGGGCGCTGGGGCCAACGTCCTGACTTTC. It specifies CASSQGLGGAGANVLTF.

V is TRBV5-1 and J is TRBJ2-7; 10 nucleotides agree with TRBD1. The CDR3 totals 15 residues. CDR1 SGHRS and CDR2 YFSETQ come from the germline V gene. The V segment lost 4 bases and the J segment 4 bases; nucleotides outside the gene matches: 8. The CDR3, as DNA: TGCGCCAGCAGCAACCGGGACAGGGGATGGTACGAGCAGTACTTC. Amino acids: CASSNRDRGWYEQYF.

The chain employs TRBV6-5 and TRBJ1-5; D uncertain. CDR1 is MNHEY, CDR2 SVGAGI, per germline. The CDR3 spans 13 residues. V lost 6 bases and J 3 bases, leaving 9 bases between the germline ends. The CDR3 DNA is TGTGCCAGCAGGCAAATGTCCAATCAGCCCCAGCATTTT. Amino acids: CASRQMSNQPQHF.

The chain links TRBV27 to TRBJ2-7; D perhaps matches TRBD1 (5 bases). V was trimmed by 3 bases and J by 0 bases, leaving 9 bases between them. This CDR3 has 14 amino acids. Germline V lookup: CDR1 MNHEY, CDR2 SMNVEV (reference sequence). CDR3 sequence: CASSFQGPSYEQYF. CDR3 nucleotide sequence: TGTGCCAGCAGTTTTCAGGGTCCCTCCTACGAGCAGTACTTC.

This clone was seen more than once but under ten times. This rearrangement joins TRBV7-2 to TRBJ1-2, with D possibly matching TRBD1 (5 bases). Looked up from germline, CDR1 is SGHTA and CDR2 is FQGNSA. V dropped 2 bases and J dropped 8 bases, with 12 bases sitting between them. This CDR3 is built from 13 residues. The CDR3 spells CASSLTGVTGYTF. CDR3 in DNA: TGTGCCAGCAGCTTAACGGGGGTTACAGGCTACACCTTC.

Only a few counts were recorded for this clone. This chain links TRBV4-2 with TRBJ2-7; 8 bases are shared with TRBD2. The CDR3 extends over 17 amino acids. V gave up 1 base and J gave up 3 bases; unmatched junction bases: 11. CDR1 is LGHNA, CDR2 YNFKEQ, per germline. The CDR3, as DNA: TGTGCCAGCAGCCAAGCGGAGAGCGGGAGTCCCCTCTACGAGCAGTACTTC. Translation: CASSQAESGSPLYEQYF.

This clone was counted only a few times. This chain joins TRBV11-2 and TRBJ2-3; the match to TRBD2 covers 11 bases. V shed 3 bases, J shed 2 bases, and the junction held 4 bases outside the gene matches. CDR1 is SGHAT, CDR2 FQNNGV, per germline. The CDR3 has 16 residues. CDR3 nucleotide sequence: TGTGCCAGCAGCTTTAGCGGGAGGGCGACCACAGATACGCAGTATTTT. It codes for CASSFSGRATTDTQYF. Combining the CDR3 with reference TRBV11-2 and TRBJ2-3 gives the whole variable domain EAGVAQSPRYKIIEKRQSVAFWCNPISGHATLYWYQQILGQGPKLLIQFQNNGVVDDSQLPKDRFSAERLKGVDSTLKIQPAKLEDSAVYLCASSFSGRATTDTQYFGPGTRLTVL.

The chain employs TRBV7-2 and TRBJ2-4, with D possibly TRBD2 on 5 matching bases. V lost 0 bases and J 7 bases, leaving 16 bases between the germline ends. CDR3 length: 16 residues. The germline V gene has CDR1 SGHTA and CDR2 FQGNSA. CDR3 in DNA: TGTGCCAGCAGCTTAGCTTACCAACTAGAGGGTAACATTCAGTACTTC. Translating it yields CASSLAYQLEGNIQYF. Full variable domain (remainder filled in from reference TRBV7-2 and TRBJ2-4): GAGVSQSPSNKVTEKGKDVELRCDPISGHTALYWYRQSLGQGLEFLIYFQGNSAPDKSGLPSDRFSAERTGGSVSTLTIQRTQQEDSAVYLCASSLAYQLEGNIQYFGAGTRLSVL.

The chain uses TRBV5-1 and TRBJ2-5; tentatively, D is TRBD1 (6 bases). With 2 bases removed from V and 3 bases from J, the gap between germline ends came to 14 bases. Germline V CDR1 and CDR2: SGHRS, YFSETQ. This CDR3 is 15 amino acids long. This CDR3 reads CASSFLWRQEETQYF. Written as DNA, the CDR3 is TGCGCCAGCAGCTTCTTATGGAGACAGGAAGAGACCCAGTACTTC.

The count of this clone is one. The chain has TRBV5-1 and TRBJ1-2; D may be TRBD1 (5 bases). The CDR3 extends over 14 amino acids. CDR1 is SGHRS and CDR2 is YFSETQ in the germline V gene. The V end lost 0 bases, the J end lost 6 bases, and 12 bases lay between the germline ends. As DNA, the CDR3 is TGCGCCAGCAGCTTGGTCCGCAGGGAGGATGGCTACACCTTC. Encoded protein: CASSLVRREDGYTF.

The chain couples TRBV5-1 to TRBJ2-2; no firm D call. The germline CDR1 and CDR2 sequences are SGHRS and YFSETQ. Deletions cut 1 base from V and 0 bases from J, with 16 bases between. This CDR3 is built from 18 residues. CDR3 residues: CASSLMRTGLPNTGELFF. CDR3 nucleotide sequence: TGCGCCAGCAGCTTGATGAGGACGGGCCTACCGAACACCGGGGAGCTGTTTTTT.

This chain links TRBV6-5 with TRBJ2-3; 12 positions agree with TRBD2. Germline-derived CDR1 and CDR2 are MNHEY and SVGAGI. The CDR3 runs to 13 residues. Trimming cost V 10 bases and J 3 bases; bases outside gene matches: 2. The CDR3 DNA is TGTGCCACCGGACTAGCGGGGACAGATACGCAGTATTTT. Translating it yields CATGLAGTDTQYF.